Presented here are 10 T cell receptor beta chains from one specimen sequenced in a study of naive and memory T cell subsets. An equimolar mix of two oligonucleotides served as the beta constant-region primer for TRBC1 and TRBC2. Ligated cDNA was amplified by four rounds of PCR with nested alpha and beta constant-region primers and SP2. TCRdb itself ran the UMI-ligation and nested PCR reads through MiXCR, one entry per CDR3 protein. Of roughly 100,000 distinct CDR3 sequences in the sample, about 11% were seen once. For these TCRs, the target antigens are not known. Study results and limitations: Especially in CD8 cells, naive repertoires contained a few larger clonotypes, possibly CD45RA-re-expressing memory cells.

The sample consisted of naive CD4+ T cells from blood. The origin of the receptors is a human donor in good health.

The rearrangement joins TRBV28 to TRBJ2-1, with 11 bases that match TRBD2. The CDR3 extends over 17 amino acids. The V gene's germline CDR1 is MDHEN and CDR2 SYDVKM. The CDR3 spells CAAKTSGGRSTRDEQFF. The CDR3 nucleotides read TGTGCTGCGAAAACTAGCGGGGGCCGAAGTACTAGGGATGAGCAGTTCTTC.

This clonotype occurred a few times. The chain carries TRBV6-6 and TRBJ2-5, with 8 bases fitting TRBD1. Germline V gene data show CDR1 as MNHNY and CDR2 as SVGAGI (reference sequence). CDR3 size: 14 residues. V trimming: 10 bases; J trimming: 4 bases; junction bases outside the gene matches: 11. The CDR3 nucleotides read TGTGCCACCATCGACAGGGGATTACTAGAGACCCAGTACTTC. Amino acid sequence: CATIDRGLLETQYF.

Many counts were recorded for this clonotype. In DNA form, the CDR3 reads TGTGCCAGCTCACCAACCATACAAGATACGCAGTATTTT. Translation gives CASSPTIQDTQYF. The genes are TRBV18 and TRBJ2-3; D ambiguous. V dropped 2 bases and J dropped 5 bases, with 8 bases sitting between them. CDR1 is KGHSH and CDR2 is LQKENI in the germline V gene. The CDR3 sequence is 13 residues long.

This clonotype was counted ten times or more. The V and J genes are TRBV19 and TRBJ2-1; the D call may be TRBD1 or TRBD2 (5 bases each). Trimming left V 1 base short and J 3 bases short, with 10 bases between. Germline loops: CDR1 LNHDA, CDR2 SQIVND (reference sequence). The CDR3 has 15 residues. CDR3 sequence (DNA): TGTGCCAGTAGTATAGTAGGGACGAACTACAATGAGCAGTTCTTC. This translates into CASSIVGTNYNEQFF.

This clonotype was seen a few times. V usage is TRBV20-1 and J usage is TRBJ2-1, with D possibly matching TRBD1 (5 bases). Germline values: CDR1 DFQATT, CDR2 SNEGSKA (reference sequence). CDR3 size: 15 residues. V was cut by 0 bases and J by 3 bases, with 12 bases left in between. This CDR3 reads CSARDVGASYNEQFF. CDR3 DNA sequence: TGCAGTGCTAGAGATGTTGGGGCGAGCTACAATGAGCAGTTCTTC.

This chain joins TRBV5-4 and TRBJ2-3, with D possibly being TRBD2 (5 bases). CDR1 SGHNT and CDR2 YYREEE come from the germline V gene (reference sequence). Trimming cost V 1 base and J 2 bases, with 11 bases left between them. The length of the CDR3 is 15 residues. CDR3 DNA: TGTGCCAGCAGCTTGCCGGGGATCAACACAGATACGCAGTATTTT. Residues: CASSLPGINTDTQYF.

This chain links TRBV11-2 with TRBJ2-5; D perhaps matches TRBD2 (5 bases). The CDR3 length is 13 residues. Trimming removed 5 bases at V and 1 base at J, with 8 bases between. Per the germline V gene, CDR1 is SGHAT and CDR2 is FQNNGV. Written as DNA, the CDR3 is TGTGCCAGCAGCCGCCGGGGCCAAGAGACCCAGTACTTC. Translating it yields CASSRRGQETQYF. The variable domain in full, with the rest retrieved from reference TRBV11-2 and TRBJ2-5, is EAGVAQSPRYKIIEKRQSVAFWCNPISGHATLYWYQQILGQGPKLLIQFQNNGVVDDSQLPKDRFSAERLKGVDSTLKIQPAKLEDSAVYLCASSRRGQETQYFGPGTRLLVL.

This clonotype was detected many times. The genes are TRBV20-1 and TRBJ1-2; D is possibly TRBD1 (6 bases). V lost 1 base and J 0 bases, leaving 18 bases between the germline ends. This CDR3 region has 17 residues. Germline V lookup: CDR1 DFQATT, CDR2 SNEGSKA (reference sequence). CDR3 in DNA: TGCAGTGCTAGAGGACAGGCTTCGAAAATAGCTAACTATGGCTACACCTTC. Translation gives CSARGQASKIANYGYTF.

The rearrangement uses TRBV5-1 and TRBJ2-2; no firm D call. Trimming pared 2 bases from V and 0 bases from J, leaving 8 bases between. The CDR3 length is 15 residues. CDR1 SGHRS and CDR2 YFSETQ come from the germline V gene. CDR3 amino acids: CASSFLGSNTGELFF. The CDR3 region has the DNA TGCGCCAGCAGCTTTTTGGGGTCGAACACCGGGGAGCTGTTTTTT.

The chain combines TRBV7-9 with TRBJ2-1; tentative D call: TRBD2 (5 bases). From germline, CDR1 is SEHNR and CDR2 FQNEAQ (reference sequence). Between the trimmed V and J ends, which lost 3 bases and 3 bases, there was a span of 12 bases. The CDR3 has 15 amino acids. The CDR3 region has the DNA TGTGCCAGCAGCTTTATGAACGGGGTCTACAATGAGCAGTTCTTC. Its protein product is CASSFMNGVYNEQFF.